Listed here are 22 T cell receptor beta chains from one sample, sequenced in a study of cytomegalovirus exposure and HLA in healthy donors. Use of 60 Vbeta and 13 Jbeta primers characterized the PCR. The repertoire was sequenced with immunoSEQ multiplex PCR; TCRdb's copy has only in-frame clones and lacks some. The table lists tens of thousands of clones, approximately 80% of them singletons, with around 3.2% in the top ten. Sequences were obtained from PBMCs. These receptors were taken from a man between 25 and 39 years old in good health and CMV-seropositive.

The chain couples TRBV30 to TRBJ1-1; 8 bases fit TRBD1. V shed 8 bases, J shed 1 base, and the junction held 6 bases outside the gene matches. The CDR3 has 13 amino acids. CDR1 and CDR2 from the germline V gene are GTSNPN and SVGIG (reference sequence). The DNA for the CDR3 is TGTGCCGGACAGGGCGGGACGAACACTGAAGCTTTCTTT. Its protein product is CAGQGGTNTEAFF.

The chain links TRBV5-4 to TRBJ2-3, with 10 positions matching TRBD2. There are 18 residues in the CDR3. V dropped 0 bases and J dropped 4; count of bases not matched to a gene: 11. Germline V gives CDR1 SGHNT, CDR2 YYREEE (reference sequence). CDR3 nucleotide sequence: TGTGCCAGCAGCTTGGCCGTTATAGCGGGAGGTGGGGCAGATACGCAGTATTTT. Residues: CASSLAVIAGGGADTQYF.

The chain has TRBV9 and TRBJ2-2; TRBD2 matches at 10 bases. The CDR3 extends over 18 amino acids. Germline loops: CDR1 SGDLS, CDR2 YYNGEE. J gave up 4 bases and V 0 bases, and 9 bases lay outside the gene matches. This chain's CDR3 is CASSVGGRASGSTGELFF. CDR3 DNA sequence: TGTGCCAGCAGCGTAGGGGGAAGGGCTAGCGGGAGCACCGGGGAGCTGTTTTTT.

The chain joins TRBV15 to TRBJ1-1, with D possibly TRBD1 on 6 matching bases. From germline, CDR1 is LNHNV and CDR2 YYDKDF (reference sequence). This CDR3 region has 14 residues. V gave up 3 bases and J gave up 3 bases, with 11 bases separating them. The CDR3 here is CATSSDPGDTEAFF. CDR3 DNA sequence: TGTGCCACCAGCAGTGACCCAGGGGACACTGAAGCTTTCTTT.

This sequence joins TRBV19 and TRBJ2-3; TRBD2 is a possible D gene (5 bases). The germline V gene encodes CDR1 LNHDA and CDR2 SQIVND (reference sequence). The CDR3 length is 13 residues. Trimming took 5 bases from V and 4 from J, leaving 10 bases between them. The CDR3 here is CASSGGPADTQYF. CDR3 in DNA: TGTGCCAGTAGTGGAGGCCCGGCAGATACGCAGTATTTT.

This chain uses TRBV10-3 with TRBJ2-6; perhaps TRBD2 as D (6 bases). The V end lost 10 bases, the J end lost 4 bases, and 17 bases lay between the germline ends. From germline, CDR1 is ENHRY and CDR2 SYGVKD. The CDR3 length is 15 residues. The DNA for the CDR3 is TGTGCCACCGGGAGTCCGGCGACGGGGGCCAACGTCCTGACTTTC. This gives the protein CATGSPATGANVLTF.

The V and J genes are TRBV5-1 and TRBJ1-1; 9 nucleotides agree with TRBD1. V lost 4 bases to trimming and J lost 8 bases; unmatched junction nucleotides: 15. This CDR3 contains 16 residues. Germline assignment: CDR1 SGHRS and CDR2 YFSETQ. CDR3 residues: CASSDWRGTGTSEAFF. The CDR3 DNA reads as TGCGCCAGCAGCGACTGGAGGGGGACAGGGACTTCCGAAGCTTTCTTT.

The chain employs TRBV9 and TRBJ2-3; D possibly corresponds to TRBD1 (6 bases). CDR1 and CDR2 (germline): SGDLS, YYNGEE. Deletions cut 2 bases from V and 7 bases from J, with 11 bases between. This CDR3 is built from 13 residues. DNA of the CDR3: TGTGCCAGCAGCGTTGGGACATACCATACGCAGTATTTT. As protein: CASSVGTYHTQYF.

The V call is TRBV5-6, the J call TRBJ2-7; D is perhaps TRBD2 (5 bases). This CDR3 contains 15 residues. Germline-derived CDR1 and CDR2 are SGHDT and YYEEEE. Trimming removed 5 bases from V and 0 bases from J, with 15 bases in between. The CDR3 reads CASSSGWESSYEQYF. As DNA, the CDR3 is TGTGCCAGCAGTTCCGGGTGGGAGAGCTCCTACGAGCAGTACTTC.

This clone was counted between two and nine times. The chain combines TRBV28 with TRBJ1-2, with TRBD1 as a possible D gene (6 bases). This CDR3 spans 13 amino acids. Germline values: CDR1 MDHEN, CDR2 SYDVKM. Trimming took off 2 bases at V and 8 bases at J, with 12 bases between the two ends. CDR3 DNA sequence: TGTGCCAGCAGTTTAGACAGGACGCAAGGCTACACCTTC. This gives the protein CASSLDRTQGYTF.

The chain couples TRBV9 to TRBJ2-2, with 7 bases matching TRBD2. There are 17 residues in the CDR3. Trimming at V came to 0 bases and at J to 1 base, leaving 6 bases not matched to a gene. Germline CDR1 SGDLS, CDR2 YYNGEE. CDR3 loop: CASSVVRGRVNTGELFF. The DNA for the CDR3 is TGTGCCAGCAGCGTAGTTCGCGGGAGAGTGAACACCGGGGAGCTGTTTTTT.

The chain has TRBV28 and TRBJ1-5, with no clear D. Per the germline V gene, CDR1 is MDHEN and CDR2 is SYDVKM. With 8 bases removed from V and 1 base from J, the gap between germline ends came to 6 bases. This CDR3 is built from 12 residues. The CDR3 loop is CASRSSNQPQHF. The CDR3 coding sequence is TGTGCCAGCCGTAGCAGCAATCAGCCCCAGCATTTT.

This chain links TRBV19 with TRBJ2-7; a weak D match, TRBD1 (6 bases). V was shortened by 3 bases and J by 0 bases, with 12 bases between the two germline ends. Germline loops: CDR1 LNHDA, CDR2 SQIVND (reference sequence). CDR3 length: 15 amino acids. The CDR3 nucleotides are TGTGCCAGTAGTATCGAGGGGGACGGCTCCTACGAGCAGTACTTC. Translated, it gives CASSIEGDGSYEQYF.

This sequence joins TRBV10-3 and TRBJ1-2, with 9 bases matching TRBD1. CDR3 length equals 19 residues. Losses at the gene ends were 5 bases for V and 3 bases for J; bases not matched to a gene: 19. The germline gives CDR1 ENHRY, CDR2 SYGVKD. The CDR3 region is CAISSRQGGGASSYYGYTF. In nucleotides, the CDR3 is TGTGCCATCAGTTCCCGACAGGGGGGAGGGGCCTCCTCCTACTATGGCTACACCTTC.

V and J are TRBV4-1 and TRBJ2-2, with 11 bases lining up with TRBD2. Per the germline V gene, CDR1 is MGHRA and CDR2 is YSYEKL. The V and J ends lost 8 bases and 3 bases, in that order; junction bases with no gene match: 5. The CDR3 consists of 15 residues. CDR3 coding DNA: TGCGCCAGCGGGTTACTAGCGGGAGACACCGGGGAGCTGTTTTTT. Amino acids: CASGLLAGDTGELFF.

V gene TRBV5-1 combines with J gene TRBJ2-5, with 7 bases identical to TRBD1. CDR1 SGHRS and CDR2 YFSETQ come from the germline V gene. The CDR3 is 15 amino acids. V dropped 0 bases and J dropped 4; count of bases not matched to a gene: 6. The CDR3 spells CASSLDRGWGETQYF. CDR3 nucleotide sequence: TGCGCCAGCAGCTTGGACAGGGGATGGGGAGAGACCCAGTACTTC.

The CDR3 loop is CASSGIAGGPGEQYF. CDR3 DNA: TGCGCCAGCAGTGGAATAGCGGGAGGGCCGGGCGAGCAGTACTTC. The chain is built from TRBV10-1 and TRBJ2-5, with 11 bases fitting TRBD2. The J call may be mistaken, given a closer DNA end match to TRBJ2-7. This CDR3 has 15 residues. The V gene's germline CDR1 is WNHNN and CDR2 SYGVQD (reference sequence).

The V call is TRBV6-5, the J call TRBJ2-2; TRBD1 matches at 9 bases. Germline V CDR1 and CDR2: MNHEY, SVGAGI. This CDR3 has 15 amino acids. The J segment lost 5 bases and the V segment lost 6 bases, leaving 7 bases of the junction unmatched. CDR3 in DNA: TGTGCCAGCAGCCACGGACAGGGGAGGACCGGGGAGCTGTTTTTT. Translating it yields CASSHGQGRTGELFF.

The rearrangement uses TRBV5-1 and TRBJ2-5; 9 nucleotides agree with TRBD2. In germline, CDR1 is SGHRS, CDR2 YFSETQ. V shed 2 bases, J shed 2 bases, and the junction held 7 bases outside the gene matches. CDR3 length: 16 amino acids. The DNA of the CDR3 is TGCGCCAGCAGCTTCGAGGGACTAGCAGTTCAAGAGACCCAGTACTTC. This codes for CASSFEGLAVQETQYF.

The genes are TRBV5-5 and TRBJ1-5, with 9 bases identical to TRBD1. The ends lost 5 bases at V and 6 bases at J; junction bases unmatched: 6. Germline V gene lookup returns CDR1 SGHKS and CDR2 YYEKEE (reference sequence). This CDR3 comprises 14 residues. CDR3 in amino acids: CASSTGGAGQPQHF. In nucleotides, the CDR3 is TGTGCCAGCAGTACAGGGGGCGCGGGTCAGCCCCAGCATTTT.

This clone was seen more than once but under ten times. The chain has TRBV9 and TRBJ2-1; D might be TRBD2 (6 bases). The CDR3 is 15 amino acids. Trimming removed 0 bases from V and 1 base from J, with 8 bases in between. CDR1 SGDLS and CDR2 YYNGEE come from the germline V gene. The CDR3 region is CASSVGLGSYNEQFF. The DNA for the CDR3 is TGTGCCAGCAGCGTAGGACTAGGATCCTACAATGAGCAGTTCTTC.

In its sample, this clone was seen once. The chain uses TRBV18 and TRBJ2-3; the match to TRBD2 covers 9 bases. V gave up 3 bases and J gave up 3 bases; unmatched junction bases: 16. CDR1 KGHSH and CDR2 LQKENI come from the germline V gene. CDR3 size: 19 residues. DNA of the CDR3: TGTGCCAGCTCACCGCTCCCCGGTTCCCCAAGCGGGGGGACAGATACGCAGTATTTT. Protein sequence: CASSPLPGSPSGGTDTQYF.